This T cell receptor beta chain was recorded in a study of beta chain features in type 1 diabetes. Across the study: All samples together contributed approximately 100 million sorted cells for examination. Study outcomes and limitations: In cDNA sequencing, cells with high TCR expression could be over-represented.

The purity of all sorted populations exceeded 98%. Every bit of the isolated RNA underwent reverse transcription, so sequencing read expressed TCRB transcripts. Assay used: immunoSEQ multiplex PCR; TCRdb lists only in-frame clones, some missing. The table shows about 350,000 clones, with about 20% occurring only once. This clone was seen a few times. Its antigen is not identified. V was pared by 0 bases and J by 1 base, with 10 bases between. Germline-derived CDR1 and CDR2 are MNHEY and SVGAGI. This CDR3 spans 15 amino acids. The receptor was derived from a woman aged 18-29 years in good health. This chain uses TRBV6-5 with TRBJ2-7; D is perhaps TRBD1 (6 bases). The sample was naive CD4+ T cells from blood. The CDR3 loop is CASSYSSQGSYEQYF. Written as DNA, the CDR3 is TGTGCCAGCAGTTACTCGTCGCAGGGGTCCTACGAGCAGTACTTC.